This TCR beta chain was found in a study of T cells in Graves' hyperthyroidism and ophthalmopathy. Regarding this clonotype: Its antigen remains unknown.

It was RNA transcripts that yielded the amplified TCR beta CDR3 regions. HTBI primers were employed in a first-round RT-PCR of the TCR CDR3. TCRdb reprocessed the multiplex PCR reads with MiXCR, giving one entry per CDR3 protein. The table records hundreds of thousands of distinct CDR3 sequences, under 15% of them present only once. Study-wide results and caveats: Ophthalmopathy prediction by the model preceded onset by a median about 6.5 months. Most clonotypes expanded in thyroid above 0.001 were likewise present in blood. From stable hyperthyroidism, ophthalmopathy was separated by a 13 V-J model.

In germline, CDR1 is SGHNT, CDR2 YENEEA. The CDR3 loop spans 15 amino acids. With 6 bases clipped from V and 0 bases from J, the junction kept 4 bases outside the gene matches. Sequencing used blood. The J gene is TRBJ1-3, the V gene TRBV11-3; the match to TRBD1 covers 8 bases. The source is a man between 18 and 29 years old with Graves' ophthalmopathy. The CDR3 bases are TGTGCCAGCAGACCAGGGGGCCCCTCTGGAAACACCATATATTTT. Amino acid sequence: CASRPGGPSGNTIYF.